A selection of T cell receptor beta chains follows, all from one sample in a study of CD8+ T cells in alopecia areata. The method was immunoSEQ multiplex PCR; TCRdb's version includes in-frame clones alone and lacks a portion of them. The data show fewer than 110,000 clones, with 80% to 90% seen just once and around 10% held by the top ten. Material: CD8+ T cells sorted from blood, obtained between weeks 30 and 35, from a patient treated with tofacitinib. The source is a human donor with alopecia areata. Both conserved end residues are part of each CDR3. D genes are given only for firm matches. Part of the rows lack a size; the others show once, few, many or a class for expanded clones.

V: TRBV7-9; size: -; D: -; J: TRBJ2-1; CDR3: CASSAINNEQFF; DNA: TGTGCCAGCAGCGCCATTAACAATGAGCAGTTCTTC
V: TRBV29-1; size: few; D: -; J: TRBJ2-1; CDR3: CSVTSTGWGNNEQFF; DNA: TGCAGCGTTACTTCTACAGGGTGGGGTAACAATGAGCAGTTCTTC
V: TRBV5-8; size: -; D: -; J: TRBJ1-2; CDR3: CASSLREVANYGYTF; DNA: TGTGCCAGCAGCTTGCGGGAGGTAGCGAACTATGGCTACACCTTC
V: TRBV7-8; size: -; D: -; J: TRBJ2-7; CDR3: CASSLADLDGYEQYF; DNA: TGTGCCAGCAGCTTAGCGGATCTAGACGGTTACGAGCAGTACTTC
V: TRBV4-1; size: -; D: TRBD1; J: TRBJ2-7; CDR3: CASSQGTGNYEQYF; DNA: TGCGCCAGCAGCCAAGGGACAGGGAACTACGAGCAGTACTTC
V: TRBV7-9; size: -; D: -; J: TRBJ2-1; CDR3: CASCLGGSDDEQFF; DNA: TGTGCCAGCTGTTTGGGTGGGTCGGACGATGAGCAGTTCTTC
V: TRBV9; size: -; D: -; J: TRBJ1-5; CDR3: CASSASGNQPQHF; DNA: TGTGCCAGCAGCGCATCTGGCAATCAGCCCCAGCATTTT
V: TRBV5-1; size: -; D: -; J: TRBJ2-7; CDR3: CASSLGLYYEQYF; DNA: TGCGCCAGCAGCTTGGGGCTGTACTACGAGCAGTACTTC
V: TRBV30; size: few; D: TRBD2; J: TRBJ2-3; CDR3: CACAGEPYTDTQYF; DNA: TGTGCCTGTGCGGGAGAACCCTACACAGATACGCAGTATTTT
V: TRBV7-9; size: -; D: -; J: TRBJ2-7; CDR3: CASSSDSFLGEQYF; DNA: TGTGCCAGCAGCTCGGACAGCTTCCTAGGCGAGCAGTACTTC
V: TRBV5-1; size: -; D: -; J: TRBJ1-1; CDR3: CASSLDYQGDTEAFF; DNA: TGCGCCAGCAGCTTGGATTACCAGGGTGACACTGAAGCTTTCTTT
V: TRBV28; size: -; D: -; J: TRBJ2-2; CDR3: CASSLRDLLSNTGELFF; DNA: TGTGCCAGCAGTTTAAGGGACTTACTATCGAACACCGGGGAGCTGTTTTTT
V: TRBV30; size: -; D: TRBD2; J: TRBJ2-3; CDR3: CAWSSILAGSTDTQYF; DNA: TGTGCCTGGAGTTCTATACTAGCGGGTAGCACAGATACGCAGTATTTT
V: TRBV30; size: -; D: TRBD1; J: TRBJ2-7; CDR3: CAWNSAGQGYEQYF; DNA: TGTGCCTGGAATTCCGCGGGACAGGGTTACGAGCAGTACTTC
V: TRBV30; size: -; D: -; J: TRBJ1-2; CDR3: CAWSVLTAYGYTF; DNA: TGTGCCTGGAGTGTACTGACAGCCTATGGCTACACCTTC
V: TRBV5-1; size: -; D: -; J: TRBJ2-7; CDR3: CASSLGLPGEQYF; DNA: TGCGCCAGCAGCTTGGGACTCCCGGGAGAGCAGTACTTC
V: TRBV12-5; size: -; D: -; J: TRBJ1-2; CDR3: CASGPSTGSMGYTF; DNA: TGTGCTAGTGGACCTTCCACAGGGAGTATGGGCTACACCTTC
V: TRBV7-2; size: -; D: TRBD2; J: TRBJ2-1; CDR3: CASTPASGGSYNEQFF; DNA: TGTGCCAGCACCCCCGCAAGCGGGGGATCCTACAATGAGCAGTTCTTC
V: TRBV7-9; size: once; D: -; J: TRBJ1-1; CDR3: CASSFNLYTEAFF; DNA: TGTGCCAGCAGCTTTAACCTGTACACTGAAGCTTTCTTT
V: TRBV29-1; size: -; D: -; J: TRBJ1-1; CDR3: CSSRMNTEAFF; DNA: TGCAGCTCTCGGATGAACACTGAAGCTTTCTTT
V: TRBV7-2; size: -; D: -; J: TRBJ2-1; CDR3: CASTPRTVAGNEQFF; DNA: TGTGCCAGCACCCCCAGGACTGTAGCAGGGAATGAGCAGTTCTTC
V: TRBV29-1; size: -; D: TRBD2; J: TRBJ2-1; CDR3: CSVLGLAGINNEQFF; DNA: TGCAGCGTCCTGGGACTAGCGGGGATCAACAATGAGCAGTTCTTC
V: TRBV14; size: -; D: -; J: TRBJ2-1; CDR3: CASSLAFEQFF; DNA: TGTGCCAGCAGCCTAGCCTTTGAGCAGTTCTTC
V: TRBV10-1; size: -; D: -; J: TRBJ2-1; CDR3: CASSKDPSSYNEQFF; DNA: TGCGCCAGCAGTAAGGACCCGAGCTCCTACAATGAGCAGTTCTTC
V: TRBV7-2; size: few; D: TRBD2; J: TRBJ2-1; CDR3: CASSLDPGGMNEQFF; DNA: TGTGCCAGCAGCTTAGATCCGGGGGGTATGAATGAGCAGTTCTTC
V: TRBV19; size: -; D: -; J: TRBJ2-2; CDR3: CASSQAGELFF; DNA: TGTGCCAGTAGTCAGGCCGGGGAGCTGTTTTTT
V: TRBV6-5; size: -; D: TRBD1; J: TRBJ2-1; CDR3: CASSSDRQGWDEQFF; DNA: TGTGCCAGCAGTTCCGATCGACAGGGGTGGGATGAGCAGTTCTTC
V: TRBV4-2; size: -; D: -; J: TRBJ2-1; CDR3: CASSQDMTSSSYNEQFF; DNA: TGTGCCAGCAGCCAAGATATGACCAGTAGCTCCTACAATGAGCAGTTCTTC
V: TRBV7-9; size: once; D: -; J: TRBJ2-7; CDR3: CASTLDVSYEQYF; DNA: TGTGCCAGCACCCTGGACGTCTCCTACGAGCAGTACTTC
V: TRBV6-5; size: -; D: -; J: TRBJ2-5; CDR3: CASSYSGGQETQYF; DNA: TGTGCCAGCAGTTACTCGGGGGGGCAGGAGACCCAGTACTTC
V: TRBV5-1; size: -; D: TRBD1; J: TRBJ2-1; CDR3: CASSAGTGANEQFF; DNA: TGCGCCAGCAGCGCCGGGACAGGGGCTAATGAGCAGTTCTTC
V: TRBV23-1; size: -; D: -; J: TRBJ1-3; CDR3: CASSQSSLTPSGNTIYF; DNA: TGCGCCAGCAGTCAATCGTCCCTTACACCCTCTGGAAACACCATATATTTT
V: TRBV29-1; size: -; D: -; J: TRBJ1-1; CDR3: CSVVPGSYTEAFF; DNA: TGCAGCGTTGTGCCCGGCTCGTACACTGAAGCTTTCTTT
V: TRBV7-8; size: -; D: TRBD2; J: TRBJ2-7; CDR3: CASSSPRTSGRKDYEQYF; DNA: TGTGCCAGCAGCTCGCCGCGGACTAGCGGGAGGAAAGACTACGAGCAGTACTTC
V: TRBV4-1; size: -; D: TRBD1; J: TRBJ2-5; CDR3: CASSQGQGSGETQYF; DNA: TGCGCCAGCAGCCAAGGACAGGGTTCGGGGGAGACCCAGTACTTC
V: TRBV2; size: -; D: TRBD2; J: TRBJ2-5; CDR3: CAMEPSGSVIETQYF; DNA: TGTGCCATGGAGCCTAGCGGGAGTGTGATAGAGACCCAGTACTTC
V: TRBV7-9; size: -; D: -; J: TRBJ2-7; CDR3: CASSFPGSYEQYF; DNA: TGTGCCAGCAGCTTCCCCGGTTCCTACGAGCAGTACTTC
V: TRBV6-5; size: -; D: -; J: TRBJ2-1; CDR3: CATEGFLDEQFF; DNA: TGTGCCACCGAGGGCTTTTTGGATGAGCAGTTCTTC
V: TRBV9; size: -; D: TRBD2; J: TRBJ2-3; CDR3: CASSVIASGSTDTQYF; DNA: TGTGCCAGCAGCGTAATTGCTAGCGGGAGTACAGATACGCAGTATTTT
V: TRBV27; size: -; D: TRBD1; J: TRBJ2-7; CDR3: CASSPSPGTGTYEQYF; DNA: TGTGCCAGCAGTCCCTCCCCCGGGACAGGGACCTACGAGCAGTACTTC
V: TRBV13; size: -; D: -; J: TRBJ2-1; CDR3: CASSLGTTSYHNEQFF; DNA: TGTGCCAGCAGCTTAGGGACTACCAGTTACCACAATGAGCAGTTCTTC
V: TRBV7-9; size: -; D: -; J: TRBJ1-1; CDR3: CASSPSGNTEAFF; DNA: TGTGCCAGCAGCCCCAGCGGTAACACTGAAGCTTTCTTT